The entry that follows covers one T cell receptor beta chain sequence. The CDR3 runs 14 residues. Germline-derived CDR1 and CDR2 are MGHRA and YSYEKL. The trim removed 4 bases at V and 8 bases at J, leaving 7 bases unmatched. These data originate in a study of PD-L1 blockade in urothelial cancer. About the study: Samples came from 3 weeks, at the second dose, and 6 weeks into treatment. T cell content in blood samples showed a median of about 150,000.

Data came from immunoSEQ multiplex PCR; TCRdb stores just in-frame clones and leaves some out. The sample carries tens of thousands of clones, nearly 90% recorded once. This receptor was identified in a man in his sixties with urothelial cancer. The specimen comprised PBMCs, sampled around atezolizumab (anti-PD-L1) treatment. The rearrangement joins TRBV4-1 to TRBJ2-1, with TRBD1 matching over 8 bases. The CDR3 region has the DNA TGCGCCAGCAGCCCCGGACAGGGAGGAGATGAGCAGTTCTTC. Translated: CASSPGQGGDEQFF.